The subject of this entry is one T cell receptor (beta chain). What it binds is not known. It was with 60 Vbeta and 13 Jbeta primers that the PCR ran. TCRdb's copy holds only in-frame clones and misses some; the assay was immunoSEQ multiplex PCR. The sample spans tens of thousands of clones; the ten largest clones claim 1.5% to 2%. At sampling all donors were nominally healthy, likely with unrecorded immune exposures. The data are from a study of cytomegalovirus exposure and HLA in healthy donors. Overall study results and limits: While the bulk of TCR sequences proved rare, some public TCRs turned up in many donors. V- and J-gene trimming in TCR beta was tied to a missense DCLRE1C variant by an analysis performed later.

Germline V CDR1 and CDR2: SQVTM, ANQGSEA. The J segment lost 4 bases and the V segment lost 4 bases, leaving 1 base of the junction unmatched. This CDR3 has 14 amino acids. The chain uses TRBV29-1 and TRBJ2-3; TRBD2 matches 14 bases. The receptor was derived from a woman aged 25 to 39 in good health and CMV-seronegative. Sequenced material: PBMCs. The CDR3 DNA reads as TGCAGCGTTGGACTAGCGGGAGGGGCAGATACGCAGTATTTT. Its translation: CSVGLAGGADTQYF.